Presented here are 6 T cell receptor beta chains from one specimen sequenced in a study of cytomegalovirus exposure and HLA in healthy donors. PCR used 60 Vbeta primers and 13 Jbeta primers. Method: immunoSEQ multiplex PCR; TCRdb's copy keeps in-frame clones and lacks some. The sample includes just over 150,000 clones, under 90% of them seen just once. Sequencing was carried out using PBMCs. The origin of the receptors is a man younger than 35 in good health and CMV-seronegative.

The rearrangement links TRBV2 to TRBJ1-1; 7 bases are a match to TRBD1. Trimming at V came to 8 bases and at J to 4 bases, leaving 7 bases not matched to a gene. The CDR3 extends over 13 amino acids. Germline lookup yields CDR1 SNHLY and CDR2 FYNNEI. Here the CDR3 DNA reads TGTGCCAGCCGACAGGGTCGGGGCACTGAAGCTTTCTTT. This gives the protein CASRQGRGTEAFF.

This clone was seen once. The chain joins TRBV14 to TRBJ2-5; no clear D gene. Germline CDR1 reads SGHDN; CDR2 reads FVKESK. The CDR3 consists of 13 residues. The ends were cut back, 2 bases at V and 1 base at J, with 5 bases in the middle. The CDR3 here is CASSQLAQETQYF. The CDR3 DNA follows: TGTGCCAGCAGCCAATTGGCCCAAGAGACCCAGTACTTC.

CDR3 nucleotide sequence: TGCGCCAGCAGCCCGAGGGCAGGGGAAAACACTGAAGCTTTCTTT. It specifies CASSPRAGENTEAFF. This chain connects TRBV5-1 to TRBJ1-1; D is possibly TRBD1 (6 bases). V was cut by 4 bases and J by 2 bases, with 15 bases left in between. The germline V gene has CDR1 SGHRS and CDR2 YFSETQ. The CDR3 extends over 15 amino acids.

With respect to this clone: Its ends do not fully match the called genes, so a read error is possible. The chain links TRBV7-2 to TRBJ2-3; 11 positions agree with TRBD2. Germline V gene sequence: CDR1 SGHTA, CDR2 FQGNSA. CDR3 length: 14 residues. CDR3 protein: CASSLAGGGDTQYF. The DNA of the CDR3 is TGTGCCAGCAGCCTAGCGGGGGGAGGAGATACGCAGTATTTT.

V is TRBV14 and J is TRBJ1-2, with D tentatively TRBD1 (6 bases). This CDR3 is 16 amino acids long. V was pared by 3 bases and J by 4 bases, with 18 bases between. Germline CDR1 and CDR2: SGHDN and FVKESK. The CDR3 loop reads CASSQGGGSIVYGYTF. CDR3 DNA sequence: TGTGCCAGCAGCCAGGGCGGGGGCTCGATCGTCTATGGCTACACCTTC.

The V and J genes are TRBV7-8 and TRBJ2-3; possible D gene TRBD1, 6 bases. Germline values: CDR1 SGHVS, CDR2 FQNEAQ. Trimming stripped 4 bases from V and 6 bases from J, with 8 bases between. This CDR3 comprises 12 residues. CDR3 DNA: TGTGCCAGCAGCTCCCAGGGGGATACGCAGTATTTT. Translated, it gives CASSSQGDTQYF.